This note documents a single TCR beta chain sequence. Antigen unknown. These data belong to a study of T cell repertoires in cytomegalovirus infection. Study context: Selected CMV epitopes included recently identified HLA-C-restricted ones as well as well-studied HLA-B-restricted ones. In public TCR beta signatures, there were indications of both CMV infection and matching HLA type.

TCRdb passed the reads through MiXCR, listing each CDR3 protein once. The sample carries fewer than 650,000 distinct CDR3 sequences, approximately 40% recorded once. Trimming removed 2 bases from V and 5 bases from J, with 5 bases in between. The CDR3 extends over 12 amino acids. Germline V lookup: CDR1 SGHDT, CDR2 YYEEEE. The source material was cultured PBMCs, sampled from culture after CMV antigen stimulation. The sequence was obtained from a human donor in good health (CMV status not recorded). Some clones in this sample may be carry-over from other donors' samples. The chain combines TRBV5-6 with TRBJ2-1; no definite D call. The CDR3 sequence is CASSFNHNEQFF. The CDR3 nucleotides read TGTGCCAGCAGCTTCAACCACAATGAGCAGTTCTTC. Supplemented by reference TRBV5-6 and TRBJ2-1, the full variable domain reads DAGVTQSPTHLIKTRGQQVTLRCSPKSGHDTVSWYQQALGQGPQFIFQYYEEEERQRGNFPDRFSGHQFPNYSSELNVNALLLGDSALYLCASSFNHNEQFFGPGTRLTVL.